The 32 T cell receptor beta chains presented below share a single source sample, sequenced in a study of tumor and adjacent non-tumor tissue in lung cancer. No cell sorting was done before RNA was extracted from the tissue. More than 3 cm separated this lung sample from the edge of the tumor. The library came from three nested PCR rounds adapted from ARM-PCR protocols. In TCRdb, the multiplex PCR reads were re-called with MiXCR into one record per CDR3 protein. Among 75,000 to 80,000 distinct CDR3 sequences, less than 85% were seen once, and the ten largest hold under 50%. Specimen: distant non-tumor lung tissue. These receptors were taken from a man between 65 and 85 years old with non-small cell lung cancer.

The CDR3 sequence is CAWSVQVEAFF. The CDR3 DNA reads as TGTGCCTGGAGTGTTCAAGTGGAAGCTTTCTTT. This chain links TRBV30 with TRBJ1-1, with D unclear. The CDR3 has 11 residues. V was clipped by 0 bases and J by 8 bases, with 7 bases between them. Per germline, CDR1 GTSNPN and CDR2 SVGIG (reference sequence).

Of note for this clonotype: The germline gene is not matched at one end of the junction; a read error may be the cause. The genes are TRBV6-6 and TRBJ2-2; D might be TRBD2 (5 bases). This CDR3 is built from 19 residues. The germline V gene encodes CDR1 MNHNY and CDR2 SVGAGI (reference sequence). The CDR3 DNA sequence: TGTGCTAGCAGTTACGCAAACTTCGATTGGATAGGGCCCACCGGGGAGCTGTTATTT. It translates to CASSYANFDWIGPTGELLF.

As for this clonotype: Sequence at one end of the junction differs from germline and may be a read error. V and J are TRBV7-9 and TRBJ1-5; no reliable D call. The germline gives CDR1 SEHNR, CDR2 FQNEAQ (reference sequence). The CDR3 has 14 amino acids. The DNA for the CDR3 is TGTACCAGCAGCTCAGGCGGGTACCGGCAGCCCCAGCATTTT. This sequence encodes CTSSSGGYRQPQHF.

For this clonotype: This may stem from a read error, because a much larger clone lies one nucleotide away. The V gene is TRBV20-1, the J gene TRBJ2-2; maybe TRBD2 (6 bases). CDR1 and CDR2 (germline): DFQATT, SNEGSKA (reference sequence). The CDR3 has 17 residues. This chain's CDR3 is CSAGWKTTPSDTGGLFF. The DNA of the CDR3 is TGCAGTGCTGGGTGGAAAACGACCCCCTCGGACACCGGGGGGCTGTTTTTT.

V and J are TRBV7-8 and TRBJ2-7, with D perhaps matching TRBD1 (6 bases). V gave up 7 bases and J gave up 7 bases, with 23 bases separating them. Germline CDR1 and CDR2: SGHVS and FQNEAQ. The CDR3 has 15 residues. Here the CDR3 reads CASTFIRGFAGEQYF. CDR3 nucleotide sequence: TGTGCCAGCACCTTCATCAGGGGTTTCGCTGGAGAGCAGTACTTC.

This clonotype has more than one count but fewer than ten. The rearrangement joins TRBV2 to TRBJ2-1; 7 bases match TRBD1. The CDR3 totals 13 residues. Germline CDR1 SNHLY, CDR2 FYNNEI. V lost 4 bases to trimming and J lost 10 bases; unmatched junction nucleotides: 7. CDR3 region: CASSVRGQSEQFF. CDR3 DNA: TGTGCCAGCAGTGTAAGGGGACAGTCCGAGCAGTTCTTC.

To note about this clonotype: One junction end disagrees with the germline gene, perhaps due to a read error. The chain carries TRBV11-2 and TRBJ2-2; a weak D match, TRBD1 (5 bases). This CDR3 contains 15 residues. From germline, CDR1 is SGHAT and CDR2 FQNNGV. The CDR3 DNA reads as TGCGCCAGCAGCACGGCCCGAAGGGGCACCGGGGAGCTGTTTTTT. Protein: CASSTARRGTGELFF.

This clonotype has a single count. V and J are TRBV29-1 and TRBJ2-4; no reliable D call. V lost 7 bases, J lost 2 bases, and 15 bases lay in between. CDR1 is SQVTM and CDR2 is ANQGSEA in the germline V gene. The CDR3 is 14 amino acids. In nucleotides, the CDR3 is TGCAGCGCATCAAGCACAGTAACCAAAAACATTCAGTACTTC. Its translation: CSASSTVTKNIQYF.

This clonotype was recorded many times. The genes are TRBV24-1 and TRBJ1-5, with 7 positions matching TRBD1. V lost 3 bases and J lost 6; bases outside the gene matches: 7. The CDR3 contains 15 residues. Germline CDR1 is KGHDR and CDR2 is SFDVKD. DNA of the CDR3: TGTGCCACCAGTGATGATACAGGGGTAGGTCAGCCCCAGCATTTT. As protein: CATSDDTGVGQPQHF.

As for this clonotype: A much larger clone is a single base away; this may be a read error. The rearrangement joins TRBV6-1 to TRBJ2-7; D possibly corresponds to TRBD1 (6 bases). This CDR3 has 16 amino acids. The V gene's germline CDR1 is MNHNS and CDR2 SASEGT. CDR3 protein: CASSENFIDRSYKQYF. CDR3 coding DNA: TGTGCCAGCAGTGAAAATTTTATTGACAGGTCCTACAAGCAGTACTTC.

On this clonotype itself: Mismatch with germline at one junction end may stem from a read error. The V and J genes are TRBV6-2 or TRBV6-3 and TRBJ2-7, with a possible D match to TRBD1 (6 bases). Germline V gene lookup returns CDR1 MNHEY and CDR2 SVGEGT. This CDR3 has 14 residues. The CDR3: CARSSSGTHYEQYF. In nucleotides, the CDR3 is TGTGCCCGCAGTTCCTCCGGGACACACTACGAGCAGTACTTC.

With respect to this clonotype: Germline is not matched at one junction end, which may reflect a read error. The genes are TRBV11-2 and TRBJ2-7, with a weak D call TRBD2 (6 bases). The CDR3 has 15 residues. Germline V gives CDR1 SGHAT, CDR2 FQNNGV. The CDR3: CASSLDGGDRYEEYF. In DNA form, the CDR3 reads TGTGCCAGCAGCTTAGATGGAGGGGACCGGTACGAGGAGTACTTC.

The CDR3 DNA sequence: TGTGCCAGCAGTATGAGGCTCGGGGACAGGGTATCCTACGAGCAGTACTTC. Translation: CASSMRLGDRVSYEQYF. V and J are TRBV6-6 and TRBJ2-7; 9 nucleotides agree with TRBD1. Germline V lookup: CDR1 MNHNY, CDR2 SVGAGI (reference sequence). The CDR3 extends over 17 amino acids. The trim removed 5 bases at V and 1 base at J, leaving 12 bases unmatched.

Notes on this clonotype: A read error is possible here, since a much larger clone lies one base away. The V call is TRBV29-1, the J call TRBJ1-4, with TRBD1 identical over 8 bases. CDR3 length: 14 amino acids. Germline V gene sequence: CDR1 SQVTM, CDR2 ANQGSEA. After removal of 4 bases from V and 5 bases from J, the junction contained 6 bases not matched to a gene. The CDR3 nucleotides are TGCAGCGTTGGTTCAGGGGGCATCAATGAAAAACTGTTTTTT. It codes for CSVGSGGINEKLFF. Looking up the rest from reference TRBV29-1 and TRBJ1-4 gives the full variable domain: SAVISQKPSRDICQRGTSLTIQCQVDSQVTMMFWYRQQPGQSLTLIATANQGSEATYESGFVIDKFPISRPNLTFSTLTVSNMSPEDSSIYLCSVGSGGINEKLFFGSGTQLSVL.

About this clonotype itself: One end of the junction fails to match germline, which may point to a read error. The chain has TRBV12-3 or TRBV12-4 and TRBJ1-3, with D perhaps matching TRBD1 (5 bases). There are 15 residues in the CDR3. CDR3 sequence: CASSLRRGSVNSIYF. CDR3 nucleotides: TGTGCCAGCAGTTTAAGAAGGGGCTCTGTAAACAGCATATATTTT.

This clonotype was counted a single time. This may arise from a read error, as a much more abundant clone is one base away. The chain carries TRBV6-2 or TRBV6-3 and TRBJ2-1; D may be TRBD2 (6 bases). CDR1 and CDR2 from the germline V gene are MNHEY and SVGEGT. This CDR3 region has 16 residues. CDR3 protein: CASSYLAAFSYNEEFF. The CDR3 nucleotides read TGTGCCAGCAGTTACTTAGCGGCCTTCTCCTACAATGAGGAGTTCTTC.

As concerns this clonotype: This may be a read error, as it is one base from a much larger clone. This rearrangement joins TRBV2 to TRBJ2-1, with 7 bases lining up with TRBD1. Losses at the gene ends were 3 bases for V and 3 bases for J; bases not matched to a gene: 5. CDR3 length: 15 amino acids. Germline loops: CDR1 SNHLY, CDR2 FYNNEI. The CDR3: CASSEIQGHYNEQFF. CDR3 nucleotides: TGTGCCAGCAGTGAGATACAGGGGCACTACAATGAGCAGTTCTTC.

V is TRBV5-6 and J is TRBJ1-1; 7 bases match TRBD1. The CDR3 consists of 14 residues. J gave up 7 bases and V 4 bases, and 10 bases lay outside the gene matches. Germline CDR1 and CDR2: SGHDT and YYEEEE. CDR3 DNA sequence: TGTGCCAGCAGCCCTAAGGGGGCTGCCAATGAAGCTTTCTTT. It translates to CASSPKGAANEAFF. The full variable domain, its missing parts supplied by reference TRBV5-6 and TRBJ1-1, is DAGVTQSPTHLIKTRGQQVTLRCSPKSGHDTVSWYQQALGQGPQFIFQYYEEEERQRGNFPDRFSGHQFPNYSSELNVNALLLGDSALYLCASSPKGAANEAFFGQGTRLTVV.

Points on this clonotype: No conserved phenylalanine or tryptophan ends this CDR3, so it is likely a read error. The CDR3 loop reads CASSQDGPNWRTDTQYS. Here the CDR3 DNA reads TGCGCCAGCAGCCAAGATGGGCCTAACTGGAGAACAGATACGCAGTATTCT. The V gene is TRBV4-3, the J gene TRBJ2-3; D gene unclear. The CDR3 runs to 17 residues. CDR1 is LGHNA and CDR2 is YSLEER in the germline V gene. V lost 0 bases, J lost 3 bases, and 16 bases lay in between.

About this clonotype: An end of the junction differs from the germline gene, which may be a read error. This rearrangement joins TRBV11-2 to TRBJ1-2; TRBD1 agrees at 8 bases. Germline CDR1 reads SGHAT; CDR2 reads FQNNGV. This CDR3 region has 14 residues. CDR3 residues: CASSVQGAGYGYTF. DNA of the CDR3: TGTGCCAGCAGCGTTCAGGGGGCGGGTTATGGCTATACCTTC.

This clonotype was counted only a few times. Germline and junction disagree at one end, which may indicate a read error. V gene TRBV29-1 combines with J gene TRBJ2-5, with D perhaps TRBD1 (6 bases). CDR1 SQVTM and CDR2 ANQGSEA come from the germline V gene. This CDR3 has 13 residues. CDR3 bases: TGCAGTGTGGGCGACAGGCTCCAAGAGACACAGTACTTC. Translating it yields CSVGDRLQETQYF.

Concerning this clonotype itself: An end of the junction does not agree with germline; a read error may underlie this. DNA of the CDR3: TGTAGCGTAGAAGCGGGGGATGAGCAGTTCTTC. It yields the protein CSVEAGDEQFF. The rearrangement links TRBV29-1 to TRBJ2-1, with TRBD2 matching 8 bases. The CDR3 is 11 amino acids. CDR1 SQVTM and CDR2 ANQGSEA come from the germline V gene.

The chain employs TRBV29-1 and TRBJ1-6; tentatively, D is TRBD1 (5 bases). The CDR3 spans 13 residues. V dropped 8 bases and J dropped 10 bases, with 18 bases sitting between them. Germline CDR1 SQVTM, CDR2 ANQGSEA. CDR3 protein: CSIKGRDWSPLHF. Here the CDR3 DNA reads TGCAGCATTAAGGGCAGGGATTGGTCACCCCTCCACTTT. Full variable domain (rest looked up from reference TRBV29-1 and TRBJ1-6): SAVISQKPSRDICQRGTSLTIQCQVDSQVTMMFWYRQQPGQSLTLIATANQGSEATYESGFVIDKFPISRPNLTFSTLTVSNMSPEDSSIYLCSIKGRDWSPLHFGNGTRLTVT.

This clonotype was counted between two and nine times. An end of the junction does not agree with germline; a read error may underlie this. The chain recombines TRBV4-1 with TRBJ2-2; 7 bases map to TRBD2. Germline V gene data show CDR1 as MGHRA and CDR2 as YSYEKL. This CDR3 is built from 15 residues. CDR3 protein: CASSLGRGGTGELFF. The CDR3 nucleotides are TGCGCGAGCAGCCTCGGACGGGGAGGGACCGGGGAGCTGTTTTTT.

A few counts support this clonotype. Since a much larger clone is just one base distant, this may be a read error. The chain employs TRBV29-1 and TRBJ1-2; no clear D gene. The CDR3 has 11 amino acids. CDR1 is SQVTM, CDR2 ANQGSEA, per germline. The CDR3 protein is CSVASGYAYTF. The CDR3 bases are TGCAGCGTTGCATCGGGTTATGCCTACACCTTC.

Concerning this clonotype: One junction end disagrees with the germline gene, perhaps due to a read error. The rearrangement uses TRBV6-5 and TRBJ2-3; the D gene is possibly TRBD1 (5 bases). Germline loops: CDR1 MNHEY, CDR2 SVGAGI. This CDR3 has 15 residues. The CDR3 loop is CASSYWGSSTDMQYF. The CDR3 DNA reads as TGTGCCAGCAGTTACTGGGGCAGCTCCACAGATATGCAGTATTTT.

In regard to this clonotype: One end of the junction varies from germline; a read error may be responsible. This rearrangement joins TRBV4-1 to TRBJ2-2; possible D gene TRBD2, 5 bases. Per the germline V gene, CDR1 is MGHRA and CDR2 is YSYEKL. The CDR3 totals 19 residues. The CDR3 DNA follows: TGCGCCAGCAGCCAAGTTTCATTTTGGGCAGGATCAGTCACCTGGGAGATGTTTTTT. It is translated as CASSQVSFWAGSVTWEMFF.

The V and J genes are TRBV28 and TRBJ1-5, with TRBD1 matching 7 bases. Trimming cost V 7 bases and J 8 bases; bases outside gene matches: 14. Looked up from germline, CDR1 is MDHEN and CDR2 is SYDVKM. CDR3 length: 15 amino acids. The CDR3 reads CASTERGRGNEPQHF. CDR3 sequence (DNA): TGTGCCAGCACCGAAAGGGGCAGGGGGAATGAGCCCCAGCATTTT.

Concerning this clonotype itself: The junction and the germline gene differ at one end; a read error may be behind it. This chain links TRBV6-1 with TRBJ2-5; 8 nucleotides line up with TRBD2. This CDR3 comprises 15 residues. Germline-derived CDR1 and CDR2 are MNHNS and SASEGT. This CDR3 reads CASSESAAERETQYF. As DNA, the CDR3 is TGTGCCAGTAGTGAAAGCGCTGCGGAGCGGGAGACCCAGTATTTC.

Comment on this clonotype: An end of the junction does not agree with germline; a read error may underlie this. The chain recombines TRBV7-9 with TRBJ2-5; perhaps D is TRBD1 or TRBD2 (6 bases each). Per germline, CDR1 SEHNR and CDR2 FQNEAQ (reference sequence). This CDR3 is built from 13 residues. The chain's CDR3 is CVSRPGEEETQYF. CDR3 sequence (DNA): TGTGTCAGCAGGCCAGGGGAGGAAGAGACCCAGTATTTC.

V usage is TRBV28 and J usage is TRBJ2-3; no firm D call. Germline CDR1 is MDHEN and CDR2 is SYDVKM. The CDR3 consists of 14 residues. The V end was cut by 2 bases, the J end by 5 bases, with 11 bases between. CDR3 sequence: CASSLGATGDTQYF. The CDR3 region has the DNA TGTGCCAGCAGTTTAGGCGCAACGGGAGATACGCAGTATTTT.

This clonotype was seen only a few times. The chain recombines TRBV28 with TRBJ2-2; D unresolved. Germline V gene lookup returns CDR1 MDHEN and CDR2 SYDVKM. V was cut by 5 bases and J by 4 bases, with 11 bases left in between. The CDR3 covers 14 residues. In DNA, the CDR3 is TGTGCCAGCAGTCCCCCCCAGACCACCGGGGAGCTGTTTTTT. It encodes CASSPPQTTGELFF.